The TCR beta chain described here comes from a study of beta chain features in type 1 diabetes. TCRB transcripts that were expressed got sequenced, as all of the isolated RNA had been reverse transcribed. Libraries were prepared by immunoSEQ multiplex PCR; TCRdb keeps only in-frame clonotypes and omits some of them. Found here are about 340,000 clones, about 14% of them singletons; the top ten hold about 0.016%. The CDR3 is made up of 15 amino acids. Germline V gene data show CDR1 as SGHRS and CDR2 as YFSETQ. V trimming: 0 bases; J trimming: 4 bases; junction bases outside the gene matches: 6. Findings and limits, study-wide: For patients and controls alike, PCR might favor shorter templates to the same degree. A moderate, significant TCRB CDR3 shortening appeared in type 1 diabetes across four CD4+ subsets.

Only a few counts were recorded for this clone. What it binds is unknown. The sample was naive CD4+ T cells from blood. This clonotype was sampled from a woman aged 18-29 years with type 1 diabetes. The rearrangement links TRBV5-1 to TRBJ2-7; TRBD1 matches 8 bases. The DNA of the CDR3 is TGCGCCAGCAGCTTGGCCCCAGGGGGCCCTTACGAGCAGTACTTC. Translation gives CASSLAPGGPYEQYF.